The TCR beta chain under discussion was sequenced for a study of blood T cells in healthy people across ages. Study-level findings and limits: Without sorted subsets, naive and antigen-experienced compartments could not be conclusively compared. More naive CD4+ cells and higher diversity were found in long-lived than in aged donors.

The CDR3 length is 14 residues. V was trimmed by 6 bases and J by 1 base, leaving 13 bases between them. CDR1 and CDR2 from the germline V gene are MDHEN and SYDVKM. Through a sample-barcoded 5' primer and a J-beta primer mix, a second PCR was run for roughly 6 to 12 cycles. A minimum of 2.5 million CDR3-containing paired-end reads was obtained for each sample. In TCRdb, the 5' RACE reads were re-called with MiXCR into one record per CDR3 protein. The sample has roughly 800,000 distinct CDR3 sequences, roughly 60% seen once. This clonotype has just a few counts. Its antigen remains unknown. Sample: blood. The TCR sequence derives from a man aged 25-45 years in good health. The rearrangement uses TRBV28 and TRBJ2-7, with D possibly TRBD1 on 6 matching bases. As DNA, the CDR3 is TGTGCCAGCAGCCCCGACAGGACGTCCTACGAGCAGTACTTC. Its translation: CASSPDRTSYEQYF.